This T cell receptor (beta chain) comes out of a study of cytomegalovirus exposure and HLA in healthy donors. Here immunoSEQ multiplex PCR was the method, and the copy in TCRdb shows in-frame clones only, minus some. The repertoire holds about 130,000 clones, with more than 80% as singletons. This receptor was taken from a woman aged 25 to 39 in good health and CMV-seropositive. Sequencing used PBMCs.

The CDR3 region has the DNA TGTGCCAGCAGTGCGACTAAGACTAGGGGCGAGCAGTACTTC. It codes for CASSATKTRGEQYF. The chain combines TRBV6-1 with TRBJ2-7; a weak D match, TRBD2 (6 bases). Per the germline V gene, CDR1 is MNHNS and CDR2 is SASEGT. CDR3 length equals 14 residues. V was pared by 4 bases and J by 6 bases, with 16 bases between.